This T cell receptor (beta chain) was captured in a study of blood T cell repertoires in COVID-19. The authors' processing: Amplification of reference gene primers provided the estimated nucleated cell counts. This table comes from immunoSEQ multiplex PCR, and its TCRdb copy is limited to in-frame clones, with some not included. That table furnishes V, J and clone size, whereas the DNA furnished D and trimming. The sample holds hundreds of thousands of clones; about 89% are singletons and the top ten take approximately 2.5%. The V gene lost 6 bases and the J gene lost 1 base, with 13 bases spanning the gap. Germline CDR1 is LNHDA and CDR2 is SQIVND (reference sequence). The CDR3 has 14 amino acids.

The source material was peripheral blood. The chain carries TRBV19 and TRBJ2-7, with D maybe TRBD1 (5 bases). The receptor was isolated from a woman aged 60-75 years with COVID-19, enrolled during active disease. CDR3 sequence: CASRIREGSYEQYF. CDR3 nucleotides: TGTGCCAGTAGGATCAGGGAAGGGTCCTACGAGCAGTACTTC. Complete variable domain (other parts from reference TRBV19 and TRBJ2-7): DGGITQSPKYLFRKEGQNVTLSCEQNLNHDAMYWYRQDPGQGLRLIYYSQIVNDFQKGDIAEGYSVSREKKESFPLTVTSAQKNPTAFYLCASRIREGSYEQYFGPGTRLTVT.